This T cell receptor beta chain was identified in a study of blood T cell repertoires in COVID-19. Seattle's cohort entered during active infection and was followed longitudinally. CDR1 is SGHVS and CDR2 is FQNEAQ in the germline V gene. This CDR3 region has 18 residues. The trim removed 2 bases at V and 1 base at J, leaving 8 bases unmatched. Assay used: immunoSEQ multiplex PCR; TCRdb lists only in-frame clones, some missing. The table has tens of thousands of clones, roughly 74% seen once. This clone was seen just once. This TCR was recovered from a man aged 50 or older with COVID-19, enrolled during active disease. Source material: peripheral blood. The rearrangement joins TRBV7-8 to TRBJ2-6; TRBD1 matches 7 bases. The CDR3 loop is CASSLSQGLTSGANVLTF. As DNA, the CDR3 is TGTGCCAGCAGCTTATCACAGGGGCTAACTTCTGGGGCCAACGTCCTGACTTTC.